The T cell receptor beta chain under discussion was sequenced for a study of tumor-infiltrating lymphocytes in primary liver carcinoma. Germline V gene sequence: CDR1 SGDLS, CDR2 YYNGEE. The CDR3 totals 13 residues. Trimming removed 5 bases from V and 10 bases from J, with 16 bases in between. Researchers generated TCR beta cDNA from approximately 0.55 ug of total RNA, relying on a constant-region primer. Libraries for TCR beta were built through three nested multiplex PCR rounds, which together made up a slightly modified ARM-PCR procedure. With TRBV1-TRBV30 forward primers and a C-beta reverse primer, the first two PCR rounds were run for roughly 9 cycles each. MiXCR, applied by TCRdb to the multiplex PCR reads, yields one record per CDR3 protein. The sample lists about 37,000 distinct CDR3 sequences; roughly 73% were seen once. Co-extracting RNA and DNA was done with about 20-34 mg of unsorted bulk tissue as input.

This clonotype was seen repeatedly, ten times or more. The clonotype comes from a man in his forties with primary liver carcinoma and hepatitis B virus infection. V usage is TRBV9 and J usage is TRBJ2-1; perhaps TRBD2 as D (5 bases). The material sequenced was tumor-adjacent normal liver tissue. The CDR3 is CASRDELGSEQFF. CDR3 nucleotide sequence: TGTGCCAGCAGGGACGAACTAGGATCCGAGCAGTTCTTC.